This TCR beta chain was documented in a study of blood T cell repertoires in COVID-19. The wider study: Spain, Italy and the United States supplied samples that represented acute and convalescent COVID-19.

Source study methods: Reference gene primer amplification in the assay estimated nucleated cell counts. TCRdb keeps only in-frame clones here, not all; method: immunoSEQ multiplex PCR. The V and J calls and clone size were taken over from that table, and D and trimming were inferred from the DNA. The sample includes approximately 250,000 clones, 80% to 90% of them seen just once. CDR3 length: 14 amino acids. The V gene's germline CDR1 is MNHEY and CDR2 SVGAGI. V lost 9 bases to trimming and J lost 1 base, with 13 bases between them. Followed longitudinally, the Seattle patients had been enrolled during active infection.

The specimen was peripheral blood. The chain carries TRBV6-5 and TRBJ1-3; D is possibly TRBD1 (6 bases). The source is a woman between 70 and 85 years old with COVID-19, enrolled during active disease. The CDR3 protein is CASKIRGSGNTIYF. CDR3 coding DNA: TGTGCCAGTAAGATCAGGGGATCTGGAAACACCATATATTTT.